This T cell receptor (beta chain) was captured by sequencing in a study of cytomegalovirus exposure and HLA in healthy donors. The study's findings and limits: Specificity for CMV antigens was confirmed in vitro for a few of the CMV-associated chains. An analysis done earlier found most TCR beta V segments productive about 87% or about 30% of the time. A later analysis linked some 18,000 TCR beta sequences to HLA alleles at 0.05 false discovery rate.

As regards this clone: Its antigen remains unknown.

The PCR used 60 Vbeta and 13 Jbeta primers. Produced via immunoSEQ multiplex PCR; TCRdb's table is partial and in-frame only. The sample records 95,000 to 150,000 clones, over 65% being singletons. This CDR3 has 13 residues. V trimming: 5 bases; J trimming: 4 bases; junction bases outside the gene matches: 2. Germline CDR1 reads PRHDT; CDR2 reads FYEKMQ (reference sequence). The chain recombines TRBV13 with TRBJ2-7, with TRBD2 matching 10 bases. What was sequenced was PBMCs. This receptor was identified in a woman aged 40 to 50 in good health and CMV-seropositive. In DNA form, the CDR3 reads TGTGCCAGCAGCCTAGCGGGAGTATACGAGCAGTACTTC. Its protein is CASSLAGVYEQYF.